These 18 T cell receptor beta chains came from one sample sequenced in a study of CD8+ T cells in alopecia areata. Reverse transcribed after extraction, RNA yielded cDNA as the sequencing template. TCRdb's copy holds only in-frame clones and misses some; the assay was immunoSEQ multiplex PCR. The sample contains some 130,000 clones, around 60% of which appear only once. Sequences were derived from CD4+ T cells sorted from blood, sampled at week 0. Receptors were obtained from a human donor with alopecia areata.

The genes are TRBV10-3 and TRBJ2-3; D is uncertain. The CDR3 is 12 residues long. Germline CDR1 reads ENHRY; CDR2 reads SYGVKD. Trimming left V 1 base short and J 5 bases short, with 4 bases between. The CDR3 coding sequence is TGTGCCATCAGTGAGTGGGAAGATACGCAGTATTTT. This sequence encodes CAISEWEDTQYF.

The CDR3 DNA sequence: TGTGCCAGCAGTGCCCAACTAGCGACCGGGGAGCTGTTTTTT. Translation gives CASSAQLATGELFF. This chain uses TRBV25-1 with TRBJ2-2; 7 nucleotides agree with TRBD2. Germline CDR1 reads MGHDK; CDR2 reads SYGVNS. Trimming removed 4 bases from V and 5 bases from J; junction bases left unmatched: 4. This CDR3 contains 14 residues.

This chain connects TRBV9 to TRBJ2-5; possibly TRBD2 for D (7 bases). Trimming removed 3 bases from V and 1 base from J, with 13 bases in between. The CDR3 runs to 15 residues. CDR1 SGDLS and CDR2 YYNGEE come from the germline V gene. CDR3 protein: CASSAWGGLQETQYF. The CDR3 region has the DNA TGTGCCAGCAGCGCGTGGGGGGGGCTCCAAGAGACCCAGTACTTC.

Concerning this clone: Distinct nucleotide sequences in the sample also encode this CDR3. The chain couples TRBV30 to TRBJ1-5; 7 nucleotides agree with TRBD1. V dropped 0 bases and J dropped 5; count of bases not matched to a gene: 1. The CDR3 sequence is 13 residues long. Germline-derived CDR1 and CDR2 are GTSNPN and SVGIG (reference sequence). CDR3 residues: CAWSVQGDQPQHF. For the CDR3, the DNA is TGTGCCTGGAGTGTGCAGGGGGATCAGCCCCAGCATTTT.

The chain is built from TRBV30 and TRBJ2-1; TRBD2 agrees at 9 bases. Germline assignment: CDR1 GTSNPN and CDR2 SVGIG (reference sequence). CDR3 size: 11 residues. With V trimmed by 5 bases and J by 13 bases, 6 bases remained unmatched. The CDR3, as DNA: TGTGCCTGGCGGGCGGGGGGGCCTCAGTTCTTC. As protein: CAWRAGGPQFF.

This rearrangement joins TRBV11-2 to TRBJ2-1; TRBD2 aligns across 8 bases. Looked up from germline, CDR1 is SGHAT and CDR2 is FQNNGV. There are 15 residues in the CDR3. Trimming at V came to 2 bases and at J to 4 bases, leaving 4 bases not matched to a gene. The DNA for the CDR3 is TGTGCCAGCAGCTTATCGCGGGGGGTTTACAATGAGCAGTTCTTC. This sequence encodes CASSLSRGVYNEQFF. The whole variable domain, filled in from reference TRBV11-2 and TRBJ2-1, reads EAGVAQSPRYKIIEKRQSVAFWCNPISGHATLYWYQQILGQGPKLLIQFQNNGVVDDSQLPKDRFSAERLKGVDSTLKIQPAKLEDSAVYLCASSLSRGVYNEQFFGPGTRLTVL.

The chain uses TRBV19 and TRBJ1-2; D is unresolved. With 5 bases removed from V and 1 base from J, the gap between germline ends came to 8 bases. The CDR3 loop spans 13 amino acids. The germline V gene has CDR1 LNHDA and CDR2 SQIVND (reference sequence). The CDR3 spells CASSRYGNYGYTF. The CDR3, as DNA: TGTGCCAGTAGTCGCTACGGTAACTATGGCTACACCTTC.

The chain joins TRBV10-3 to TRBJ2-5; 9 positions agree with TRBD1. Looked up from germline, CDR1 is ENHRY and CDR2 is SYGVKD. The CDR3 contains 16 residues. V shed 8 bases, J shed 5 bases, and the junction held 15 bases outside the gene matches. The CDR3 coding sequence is TGTGCCATCTCCGGGACAGGGTCGATCGGTTTGGAGACCCAGTACTTC. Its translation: CAISGTGSIGLETQYF.

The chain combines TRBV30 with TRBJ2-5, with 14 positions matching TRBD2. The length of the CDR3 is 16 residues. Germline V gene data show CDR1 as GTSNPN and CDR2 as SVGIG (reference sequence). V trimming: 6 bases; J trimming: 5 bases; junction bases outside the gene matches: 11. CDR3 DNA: TGTGCCTGTTCCCCTGGACTAGCGGGGGGCGGGGAGACCCAGTACTTC. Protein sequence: CACSPGLAGGGETQYF.

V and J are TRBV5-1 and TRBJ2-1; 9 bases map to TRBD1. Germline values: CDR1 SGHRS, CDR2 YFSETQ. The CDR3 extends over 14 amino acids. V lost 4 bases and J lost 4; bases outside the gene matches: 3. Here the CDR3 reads CASSPDRGYNEQFF. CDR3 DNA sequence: TGCGCCAGCAGCCCGGACAGGGGATACAATGAGCAGTTCTTC.

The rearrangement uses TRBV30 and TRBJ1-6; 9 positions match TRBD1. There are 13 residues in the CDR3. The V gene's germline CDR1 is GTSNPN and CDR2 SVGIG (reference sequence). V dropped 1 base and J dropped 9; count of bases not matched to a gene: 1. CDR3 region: CAWSGDRASPLHF. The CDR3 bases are TGTGCCTGGAGTGGGGACAGGGCTTCACCCCTCCACTTT.

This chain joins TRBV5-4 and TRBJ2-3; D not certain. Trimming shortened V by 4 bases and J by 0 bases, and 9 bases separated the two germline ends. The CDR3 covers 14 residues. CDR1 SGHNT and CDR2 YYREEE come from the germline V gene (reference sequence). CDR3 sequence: CASSNRASTDTQYF. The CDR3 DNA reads TGTGCCAGCAGCAATAGAGCCAGCACAGATACGCAGTATTTT.

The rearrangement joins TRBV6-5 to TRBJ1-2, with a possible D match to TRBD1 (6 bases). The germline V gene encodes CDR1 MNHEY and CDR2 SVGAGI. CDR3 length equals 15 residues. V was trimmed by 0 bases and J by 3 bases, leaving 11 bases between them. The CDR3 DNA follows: TGTGCCAGCAGTTACTCGCCGCAGGGGTACTATGGCTACACCTTC. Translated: CASSYSPQGYYGYTF.

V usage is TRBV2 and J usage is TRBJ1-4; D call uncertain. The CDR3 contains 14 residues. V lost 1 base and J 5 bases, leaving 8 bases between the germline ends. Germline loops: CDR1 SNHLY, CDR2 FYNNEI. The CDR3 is CASSEERGNEKLFF. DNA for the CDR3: TGTGCCAGCAGTGAAGAGCGGGGAAATGAAAAACTGTTTTTT.

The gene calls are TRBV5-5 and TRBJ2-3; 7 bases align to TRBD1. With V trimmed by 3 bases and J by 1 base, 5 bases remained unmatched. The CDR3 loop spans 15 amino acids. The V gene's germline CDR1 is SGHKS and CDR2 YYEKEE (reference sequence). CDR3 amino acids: CASSYGQAGTDTQYF. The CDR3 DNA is TGTGCCAGCAGCTACGGACAGGCAGGCACAGATACGCAGTATTTT.

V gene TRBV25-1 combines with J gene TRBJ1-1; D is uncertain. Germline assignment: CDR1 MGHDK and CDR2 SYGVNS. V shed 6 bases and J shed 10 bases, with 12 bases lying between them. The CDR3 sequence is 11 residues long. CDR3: CASSSGLRAFF. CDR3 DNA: TGTGCCAGCAGCAGCGGACTACGAGCTTTCTTT.

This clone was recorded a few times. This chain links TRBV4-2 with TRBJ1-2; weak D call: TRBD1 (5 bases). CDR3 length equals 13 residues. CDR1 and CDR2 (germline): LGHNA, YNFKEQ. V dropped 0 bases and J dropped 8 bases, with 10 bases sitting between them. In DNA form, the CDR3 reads TGTGCCAGCAGCCAAGACAGGGCTTTAGGCTACACCTTC. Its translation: CASSQDRALGYTF.

In nucleotides, the CDR3 is TGTGCCAGCAGCCCGGACATCTATGGCTACACCTTC. Its protein is CASSPDIYGYTF. This rearrangement joins TRBV7-9 to TRBJ1-2, with D possibly TRBD1 on 5 matching bases. The CDR3 has 12 amino acids. Trimming took off 5 bases at V and 4 bases at J, with 8 bases between the two ends. Germline values: CDR1 SEHNR, CDR2 FQNEAQ (reference sequence).